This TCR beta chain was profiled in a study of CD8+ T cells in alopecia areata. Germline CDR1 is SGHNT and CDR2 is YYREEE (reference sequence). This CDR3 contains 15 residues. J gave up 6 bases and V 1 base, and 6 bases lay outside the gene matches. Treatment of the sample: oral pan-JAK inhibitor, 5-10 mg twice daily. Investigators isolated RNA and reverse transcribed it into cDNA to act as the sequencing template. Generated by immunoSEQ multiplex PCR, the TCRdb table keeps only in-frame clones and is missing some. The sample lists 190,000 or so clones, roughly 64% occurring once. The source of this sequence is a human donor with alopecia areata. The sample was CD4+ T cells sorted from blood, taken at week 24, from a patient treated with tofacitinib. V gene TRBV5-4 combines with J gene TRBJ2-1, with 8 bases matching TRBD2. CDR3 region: CASSLLVSGTNEQFF. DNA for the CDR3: TGTGCCAGCAGCTTGCTCGTTAGCGGGACCAATGAGCAGTTCTTC.